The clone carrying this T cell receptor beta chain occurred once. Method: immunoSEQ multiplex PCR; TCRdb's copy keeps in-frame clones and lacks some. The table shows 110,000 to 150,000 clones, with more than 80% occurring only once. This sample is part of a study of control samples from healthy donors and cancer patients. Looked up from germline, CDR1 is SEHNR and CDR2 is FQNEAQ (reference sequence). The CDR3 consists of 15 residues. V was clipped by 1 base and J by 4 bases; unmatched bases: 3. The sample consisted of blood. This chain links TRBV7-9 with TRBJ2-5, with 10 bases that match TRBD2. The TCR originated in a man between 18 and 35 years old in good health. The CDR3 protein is CASSLGIAGGETQYF. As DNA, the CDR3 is TGTGCCAGCAGCTTAGGAATAGCGGGGGGAGAGACCCAGTACTTC. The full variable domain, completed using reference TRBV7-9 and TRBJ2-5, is DTGVSQNPRHKITKRGQNVTFRCDPISEHNRLYWYRQTLGQGPEFLTYFQNEAQLEKSRLLSDRFSAERPKGSFSTLEIQRTEQGDSAMYLCASSLGIAGGETQYFGPGTRLLVL.